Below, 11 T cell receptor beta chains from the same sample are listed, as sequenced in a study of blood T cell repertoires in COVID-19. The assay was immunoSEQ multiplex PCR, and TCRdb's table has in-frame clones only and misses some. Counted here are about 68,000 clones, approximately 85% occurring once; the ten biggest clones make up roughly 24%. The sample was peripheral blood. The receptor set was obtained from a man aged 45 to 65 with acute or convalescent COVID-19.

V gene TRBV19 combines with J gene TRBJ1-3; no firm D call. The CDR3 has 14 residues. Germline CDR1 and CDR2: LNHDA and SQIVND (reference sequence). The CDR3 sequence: CATKERSSGNTIYF. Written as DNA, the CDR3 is TGTGCTACCAAGGAGCGAAGCTCTGGAAACACCATATATTTT. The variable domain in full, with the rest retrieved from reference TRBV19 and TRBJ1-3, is DGGITQSPKYLFRKEGQNVTLSCEQNLNHDAMYWYRQDPGQGLRLIYYSQIVNDFQKGDIAEGYSVSREKKESFPLTVTSAQKNPTAFYLCATKERSSGNTIYFGEGSWLTVV.

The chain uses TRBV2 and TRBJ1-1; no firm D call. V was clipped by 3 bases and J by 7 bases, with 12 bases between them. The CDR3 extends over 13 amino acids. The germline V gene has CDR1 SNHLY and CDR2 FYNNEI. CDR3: CASSDVNSYEAFF. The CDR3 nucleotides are TGTGCCAGCAGTGATGTAAACAGCTATGAAGCTTTCTTT.

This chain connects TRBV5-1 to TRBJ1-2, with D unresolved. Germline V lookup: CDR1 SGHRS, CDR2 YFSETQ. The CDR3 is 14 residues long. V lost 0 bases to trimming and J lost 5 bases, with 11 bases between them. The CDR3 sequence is CASSLGVQDYGYTF. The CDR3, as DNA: TGCGCCAGCAGCTTGGGGGTGCAGGATTATGGCTACACCTTC.

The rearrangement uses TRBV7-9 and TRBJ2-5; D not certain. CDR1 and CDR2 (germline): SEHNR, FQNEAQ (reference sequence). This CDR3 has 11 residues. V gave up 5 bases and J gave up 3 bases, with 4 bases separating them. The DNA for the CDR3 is TGTGCCAGCAGCGTAAAAGAGACCCAGTACTTC. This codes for CASSVKETQYF. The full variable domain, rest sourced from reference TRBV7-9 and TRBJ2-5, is DTGVSQNPRHKITKRGQNVTFRCDPISEHNRLYWYRQTLGQGPEFLTYFQNEAQLEKSRLLSDRFSAERPKGSFSTLEIQRTEQGDSAMYLCASSVKETQYFGPGTRLLVL.

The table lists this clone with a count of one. The CDR3 spells CATSGRLYYEQYF. For the CDR3, the DNA is TGTGCCACCAGCGGGAGACTCTACTACGAGCAGTACTTC. The chain combines TRBV15 with TRBJ2-7, with TRBD2 as a possible D gene (5 bases). Between the trimmed V and J ends, which lost 5 bases and 3 bases, there was a span of 11 bases. Germline assignment: CDR1 LNHNV and CDR2 YYDKDF (reference sequence). This CDR3 has 13 amino acids. Full variable domain (outside the CDR3, taken from reference TRBV15 and TRBJ2-7): DAMVIQNPRYQVTQFGKPVTLSCSQTLNHNVMYWYQQKSSQAPKLLFHYYDKDFNNEADTPDNFQSRRPNTSFCFLDIRSPGLGDTAMYLCATSGRLYYEQYFGPGTRLTVT.

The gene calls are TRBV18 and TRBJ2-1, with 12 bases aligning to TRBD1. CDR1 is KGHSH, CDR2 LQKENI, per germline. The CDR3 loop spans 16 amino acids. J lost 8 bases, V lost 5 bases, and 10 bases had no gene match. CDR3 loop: CASSRDRDRGHDEQFF. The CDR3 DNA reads TGTGCCAGCTCAAGGGACAGGGACAGGGGGCACGATGAGCAGTTCTTC.

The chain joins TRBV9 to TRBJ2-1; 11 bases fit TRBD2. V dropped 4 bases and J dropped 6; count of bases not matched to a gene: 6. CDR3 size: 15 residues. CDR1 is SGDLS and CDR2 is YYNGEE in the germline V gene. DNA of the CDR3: TGTGCCAGCAGCCGTAGCGGGGGGGCTGGCAATGAGCAGTTCTTC. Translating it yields CASSRSGGAGNEQFF.

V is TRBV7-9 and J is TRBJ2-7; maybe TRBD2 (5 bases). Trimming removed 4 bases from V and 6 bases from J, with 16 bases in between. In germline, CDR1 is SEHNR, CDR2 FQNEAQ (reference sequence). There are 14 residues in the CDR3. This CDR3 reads CASSSSLRDGEQYF. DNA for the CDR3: TGTGCCAGCAGCTCCTCCCTGAGGGATGGCGAGCAGTACTTC.

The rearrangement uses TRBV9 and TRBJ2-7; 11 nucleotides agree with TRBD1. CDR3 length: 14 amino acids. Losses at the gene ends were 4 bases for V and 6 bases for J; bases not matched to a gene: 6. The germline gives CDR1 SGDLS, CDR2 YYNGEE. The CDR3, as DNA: TGTGCCAGCAGCCCCGGGACAGGGGGGGGCGAGCAGTACTTC. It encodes CASSPGTGGGEQYF.

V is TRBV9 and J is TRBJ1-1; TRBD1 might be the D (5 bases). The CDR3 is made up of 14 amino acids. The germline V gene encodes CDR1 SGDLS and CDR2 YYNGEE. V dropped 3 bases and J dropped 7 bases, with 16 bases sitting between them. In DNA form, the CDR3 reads TGTGCCAGCAGCGCCCTCTCTCGGGGGGGTGAAGCTTTCTTT. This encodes CASSALSRGGEAFF.

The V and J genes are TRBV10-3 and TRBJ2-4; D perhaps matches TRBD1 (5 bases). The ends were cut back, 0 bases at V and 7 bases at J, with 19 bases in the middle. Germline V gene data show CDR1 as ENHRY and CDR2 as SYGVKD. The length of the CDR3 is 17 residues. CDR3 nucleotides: TGTGCCATCAGTGAGTCGACTCAGGGCAGGGCTTTTAACATTCAGTACTTC. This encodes CAISESTQGRAFNIQYF.